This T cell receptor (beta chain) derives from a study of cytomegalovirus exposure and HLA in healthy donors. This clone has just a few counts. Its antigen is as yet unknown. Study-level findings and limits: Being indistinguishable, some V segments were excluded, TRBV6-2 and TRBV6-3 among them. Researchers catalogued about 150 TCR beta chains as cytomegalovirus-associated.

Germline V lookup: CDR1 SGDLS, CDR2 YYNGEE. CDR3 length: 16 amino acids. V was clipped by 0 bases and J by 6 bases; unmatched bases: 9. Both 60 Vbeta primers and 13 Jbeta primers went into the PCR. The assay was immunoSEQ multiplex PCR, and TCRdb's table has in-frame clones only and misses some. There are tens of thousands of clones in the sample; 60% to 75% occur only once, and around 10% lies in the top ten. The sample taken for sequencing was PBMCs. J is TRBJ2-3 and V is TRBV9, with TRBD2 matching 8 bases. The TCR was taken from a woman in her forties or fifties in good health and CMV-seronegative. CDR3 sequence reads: CASSVGVSGEGDTQYF. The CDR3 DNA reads TGTGCCAGCAGCGTAGGGGTTAGCGGGGAGGGGGATACGCAGTATTTT. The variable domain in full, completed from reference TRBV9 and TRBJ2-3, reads DSGVTQTPKHLITATGQRVTLRCSPRSGDLSVYWYQQSLDQGLQFLIQYYNGEERAKGNILERFSAQQFPDLHSELNLSSLELGDSALYFCASSVGVSGEGDTQYFGPGTRLTVL.